A single sample gave rise to the 21 T cell receptor beta chains below, sequenced in a study of Graves' ophthalmopathy and Graves' hyperthyroidism. Amplification of TCR beta CDR3 regions used RNA transcripts. First-round RT-PCR used HTBI primers; second-round multiplex PCR followed. TCRdb passed the multiplex PCR reads through MiXCR, listing each CDR3 protein once. The sample lists about 700,000 distinct CDR3 sequences; roughly 40% were seen once. Sequencing was performed on peripheral blood. Receptors originate from an adult man with Graves' ophthalmopathy.

The V gene is TRBV19, the J gene TRBJ1-2, with 9 bases that match TRBD1. The CDR3 loop spans 16 amino acids. Unmatched junction bases numbered 19, after V lost 9 bases and J lost 8 bases. CDR1 LNHDA and CDR2 SQIVND come from the germline V gene (reference sequence). The CDR3 spells CASSFMTGTGIGGYTF. For the CDR3, the DNA is TGTGCCAGCAGTTTCATGACCGGGACAGGGATAGGAGGCTACACCTTC.

This clonotype was detected a few times. CDR3 amino acids: CASSLTGQGVYEQYF. CDR3 DNA: TGTGCCAGCAGCTTGACGGGACAGGGCGTCTACGAGCAGTACTTC. The chain combines TRBV7-6 with TRBJ2-7; TRBD1 matches at 9 bases. Germline CDR1 is SGHVS and CDR2 is FNYEAQ. The CDR3 contains 15 residues. V lost 3 bases to trimming and J lost 3 bases; unmatched junction nucleotides: 6.

This clonotype appeared a few times. The V call is TRBV9, the J call TRBJ1-3; maybe TRBD1 (6 bases). CDR3 length equals 16 residues. The ends were cut back, 4 bases at V and 0 bases at J, with 14 bases in the middle. Germline V gene lookup returns CDR1 SGDLS and CDR2 YYNGEE. DNA for the CDR3: TGTGCCAGCAGCCCGACGGGGGGCAGCTCTGGAAACACCATATATTTT. This encodes CASSPTGGSSGNTIYF.

Ten or more counts support this clonotype. The gene calls are TRBV6-4 and TRBJ1-6, with D possibly being TRBD1 (5 bases). Between the trimmed V and J ends, which lost 6 bases and 5 bases, there was a span of 11 bases. The CDR3 contains 14 residues. CDR1 is MRHNA, CDR2 SNTAGT, per germline. CDR3 region: CASRPDTDNSPLHF. The CDR3 DNA follows: TGTGCCAGCAGACCGGACACAGATAATTCACCCCTCCACTTT.

This clonotype was observed many times. The V gene is TRBV16, the J gene TRBJ1-5, with D tentatively TRBD1 (6 bases). V was trimmed by 4 bases and J by 5 bases, leaving 12 bases between them. The CDR3 has 14 amino acids. CDR1 and CDR2 from the germline V gene are KGHSY and FQNENV. The CDR3 loop is CASSRMGADQPQHF. The CDR3 DNA reads as TGTGCCAGCAGCCGAATGGGGGCTGATCAGCCCCAGCATTTT. The entire variable domain, with the rest obtained from reference TRBV16 and TRBJ1-5, is as follows: GEEVAQTPKHLVRGEGQKAKLYCAPIKGHSYVFWYQQVLKNEFKFLISFQNENVFDETGMPKERFSAKCLPNSPCSLEIQATKLEDSAVYFCASSRMGADQPQHFGDGTRLSIL.

The V call is TRBV19, the J call TRBJ2-2; 9 positions agree with TRBD1. The CDR3 has 15 amino acids. Unmatched junction bases numbered 6, after V lost 6 bases and J lost 4 bases. Germline V gives CDR1 LNHDA, CDR2 SQIVND (reference sequence). CDR3 nucleotide sequence: TGTGCCAGTAGGCCACAGGGGGCGGGCACCGGGGAGCTGTTTTTT. It codes for CASRPQGAGTGELFF.

With regard to this clonotype: Relative to the germline gene, one junction end is altered; a read error may explain this. The rearrangement links TRBV7-2 to TRBJ2-5, with a possible D match to TRBD2 (6 bases). The CDR3 is made up of 13 amino acids. Germline assignment: CDR1 SGHTA and CDR2 FQGNSA. CDR3 bases: TGCGCCAGCAGCCAAGAGTTGGGAGGGACCCAGTACTTC. Protein sequence: CASSQELGGTQYF.

V and J are TRBV25-1 and TRBJ1-1; D uncertain. Per germline, CDR1 MGHDK and CDR2 SYGVNS. V was cut by 2 bases and J by 4 bases, with 8 bases left in between. The CDR3 has 13 residues. CDR3 loop: CASSERMSTEAFF. The CDR3 nucleotides are TGTGCCAGCAGTGAAAGGATGAGCACTGAAGCTTTCTTT.

This clonotype was recorded only once. One end of the junction varies from germline; a read error may be responsible. The chain carries TRBV29-1 and TRBJ2-5; D ambiguous. The better agreement between TRBJ2-1 and the DNA end casts doubt on the J call. The germline V gene has CDR1 SQVTM and CDR2 ANQGSEA. The CDR3 is 13 amino acids. CDR3 protein: CASSSQGWGEQFF. The CDR3, as DNA: TGTGCCAGCAGCTCTCAAGGGTGGGGAGAGCAGTTCTTC.

This clonotype was recorded a few times. The chain recombines TRBV11-2 with TRBJ2-7, with D possibly TRBD1 on 7 matching bases. The CDR3 runs to 16 residues. Trimming removed 5 bases from V and 7 bases from J, with 24 bases in between. Germline loops: CDR1 SGHAT, CDR2 FQNNGV. Here the CDR3 reads CASSPMGAGGIIEQYF. The DNA for the CDR3 is TGTGCCAGCAGCCCAATGGGGGCAGGGGGGATTATTGAGCAGTACTTC.

The CDR3 sequence: CGLEGRDSGNTIYF. The CDR3 region has the DNA TGCGGCCTTGAGGGCAGGGACTCTGGAAACACCATATATTTT. The chain joins TRBV29-1 to TRBJ1-3; D is perhaps TRBD1 (5 bases). Per the germline V gene, CDR1 is SQVTM and CDR2 is ANQGSEA. The CDR3 is made up of 14 amino acids.

The chain has TRBV7-9 and TRBJ2-7; 7 bases align to TRBD1. CDR3 length: 16 amino acids. CDR1 SEHNR and CDR2 FQNEAQ come from the germline V gene (reference sequence). J lost 4 bases, V lost 5 bases, and 14 bases had no gene match. The DNA of the CDR3 is TGTGCCAGCAGCCCCCGCCCGACAGGGTCTTGGTACGAGCAGTACTTC. It is translated as CASSPRPTGSWYEQYF.

Note on this clonotype: A read error may account for a junction end that differs from germline. CDR3 in DNA: TGTGCCACCAGTGGTTTGGTCGGGCAGCGATATGGCTACACCTTC. It is translated as CATSGLVGQRYGYTF. The J gene is TRBJ1-2, the V gene TRBV24-1; D is unresolved. Germline V gives CDR1 KGHDR, CDR2 SFDVKD. The length of the CDR3 is 15 residues.

This rearrangement joins TRBV7-9 to TRBJ2-7; 8 bases are a match to TRBD1. Trimming at V came to 6 bases and at J to 7 bases, leaving 14 bases not matched to a gene. The CDR3 extends over 15 amino acids. The germline V gene has CDR1 SEHNR and CDR2 FQNEAQ (reference sequence). The CDR3 DNA reads as TGTGCCAGCAGTGAACGACAGGGGAGATCCAATGAGCAGTACTTC. Translation: CASSERQGRSNEQYF.

The V call is TRBV20-1, the J call TRBJ1-5; 7 nucleotides match TRBD1. V shed 0 bases, J shed 2 bases, and the junction held 7 bases outside the gene matches. The CDR3 runs to 16 residues. The germline V gene encodes CDR1 DFQATT and CDR2 SNEGSKA (reference sequence). This chain's CDR3 is CSARDGGQRGNQPQHF. The CDR3 DNA follows: TGCAGTGCTAGAGATGGGGGACAGAGAGGCAATCAGCCCCAGCATTTT.

Here the CDR3 DNA reads TGCGCCAGCAGCCGGGAGGTCGGTTACAACGAGCAGTACTTC. Translation: CASSREVGYNEQYF. The V call is TRBV10-1, the J call TRBJ2-7, with 7 positions matching TRBD2. The length of the CDR3 is 14 residues. Unmatched junction bases numbered 10, after V lost 6 bases and J lost 5 bases. The germline V gene has CDR1 WNHNN and CDR2 SYGVQD (reference sequence).

This clonotype was seen ten or more times. The chain employs TRBV7-9 and TRBJ2-7, with D perhaps matching TRBD2 (5 bases). Germline lookup yields CDR1 SEHNR and CDR2 FQNEAQ (reference sequence). Trimming took off 6 bases at V and 2 bases at J, with 17 bases between the two ends. There are 15 residues in the CDR3. Here the CDR3 DNA reads TGTGCCAGCAGTTCTAGCTCCGCGACGACCTACGAGCAGTACTTC. It translates to CASSSSSATTYEQYF.

This chain joins TRBV10-3 and TRBJ2-1; no reliable D call. Germline assignment: CDR1 ENHRY and CDR2 SYGVKD. The CDR3 covers 15 residues. Deletions cut 4 bases from V and 4 bases from J, with 14 bases between. The CDR3 protein is CAISGAREGYNEQFF. The CDR3 DNA reads TGTGCCATCAGTGGGGCCAGAGAAGGGTACAATGAGCAGTTCTTC.

In regard to this clonotype: Its ends do not fully match the called genes, so a read error is possible. The rearrangement joins TRBV10-3 to TRBJ2-2, with 8 bases that match TRBD2. The germline V gene has CDR1 ENHRY and CDR2 SYGVKD. This CDR3 region has 15 residues. CDR3 protein: CASSSSGSNTGELFF. The CDR3 DNA reads as TGTGCCAGCAGTTCGAGCGGGAGCAACACCGGGGAGCTGTTTTTT.

This clonotype was seen repeatedly, ten times or more. V gene TRBV19 combines with J gene TRBJ1-2; D is unclear. V was cut by 4 bases and J by 2 bases, with 14 bases left in between. This CDR3 comprises 15 residues. Looked up from germline, CDR1 is LNHDA and CDR2 is SQIVND (reference sequence). The DNA for the CDR3 is TGTGCCAGTAGTAAGCTAATGCAGAGGAACTATGGCTACACCTTC. This encodes CASSKLMQRNYGYTF.

This clonotype was detected many times. The chain uses TRBV7-9 and TRBJ1-1; D unresolved. The ends were cut back, 1 base at V and 3 bases at J, with 9 bases in the middle. The length of the CDR3 is 14 residues. In germline, CDR1 is SEHNR, CDR2 FQNEAQ (reference sequence). The CDR3 spells CASSLEFSYTEAFF. CDR3 DNA sequence: TGTGCCAGCAGCTTAGAGTTTTCTTACACTGAAGCTTTCTTT.